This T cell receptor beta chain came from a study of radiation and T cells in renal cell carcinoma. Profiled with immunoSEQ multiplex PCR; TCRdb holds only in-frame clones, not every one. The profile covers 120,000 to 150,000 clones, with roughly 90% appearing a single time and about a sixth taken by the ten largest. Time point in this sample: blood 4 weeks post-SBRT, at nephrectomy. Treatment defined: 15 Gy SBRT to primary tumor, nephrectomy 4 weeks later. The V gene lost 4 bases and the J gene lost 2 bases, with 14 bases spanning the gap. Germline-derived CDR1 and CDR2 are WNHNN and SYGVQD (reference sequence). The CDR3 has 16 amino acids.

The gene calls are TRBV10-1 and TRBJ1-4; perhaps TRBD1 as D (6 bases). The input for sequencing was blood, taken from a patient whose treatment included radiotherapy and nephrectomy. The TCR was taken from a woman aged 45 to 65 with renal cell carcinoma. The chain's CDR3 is CASSGQGGLTNEKLFF. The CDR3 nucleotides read TGCGCCAGCAGTGGGCAAGGGGGGCTGACTAATGAAAAACTGTTTTTT.